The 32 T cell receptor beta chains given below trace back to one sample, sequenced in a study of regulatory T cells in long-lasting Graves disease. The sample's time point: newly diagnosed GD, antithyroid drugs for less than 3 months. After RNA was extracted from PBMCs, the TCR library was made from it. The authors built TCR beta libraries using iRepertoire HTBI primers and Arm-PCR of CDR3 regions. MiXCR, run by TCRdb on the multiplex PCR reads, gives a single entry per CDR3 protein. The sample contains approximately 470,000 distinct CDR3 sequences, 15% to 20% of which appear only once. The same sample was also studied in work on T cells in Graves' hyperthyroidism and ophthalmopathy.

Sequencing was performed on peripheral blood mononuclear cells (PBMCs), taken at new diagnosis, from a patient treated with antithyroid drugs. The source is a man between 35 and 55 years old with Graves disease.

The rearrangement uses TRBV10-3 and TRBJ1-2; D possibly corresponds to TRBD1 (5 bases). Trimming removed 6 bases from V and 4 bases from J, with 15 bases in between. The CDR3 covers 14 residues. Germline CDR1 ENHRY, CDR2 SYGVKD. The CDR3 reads CAIRAGTKLYGYTF. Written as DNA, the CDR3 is TGTGCCATCAGAGCCGGGACGAAACTCTATGGCTACACCTTC.

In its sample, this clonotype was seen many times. The CDR3 sequence is CASRGQSYSNQPQHF. CDR3 bases: TGTGCCAGCAGGGGACAGTCTTATAGCAATCAGCCCCAGCATTTT. The chain carries TRBV6-1 and TRBJ1-5, with TRBD1 identical over 7 bases. This CDR3 has 15 residues. Germline V gene data show CDR1 as MNHNS and CDR2 as SASEGT. V gave up 6 bases and J gave up 0 bases; unmatched junction bases: 5.

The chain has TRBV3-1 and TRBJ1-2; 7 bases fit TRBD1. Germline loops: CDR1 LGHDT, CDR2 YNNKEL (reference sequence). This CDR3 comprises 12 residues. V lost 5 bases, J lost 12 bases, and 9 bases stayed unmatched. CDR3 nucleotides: TGTGCCAGCAGCAGTACGGGGACAGAGAACACCTTC. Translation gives CASSSTGTENTF.

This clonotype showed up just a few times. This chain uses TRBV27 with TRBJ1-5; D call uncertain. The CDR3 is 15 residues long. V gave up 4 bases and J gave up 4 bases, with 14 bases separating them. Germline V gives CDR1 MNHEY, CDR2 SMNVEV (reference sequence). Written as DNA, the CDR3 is TGTGCCAGCAGTTCCCCCGACACAGAAAATCAGCCCCAGCATTTT. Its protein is CASSSPDTENQPQHF.

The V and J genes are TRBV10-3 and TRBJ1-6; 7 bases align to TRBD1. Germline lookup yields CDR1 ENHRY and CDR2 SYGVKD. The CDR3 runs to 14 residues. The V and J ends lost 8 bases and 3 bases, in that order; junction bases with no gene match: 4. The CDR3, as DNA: TGTGCCATCGGGGGACAGATCTATAATTCACCCCTCCACTTT. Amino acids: CAIGGQIYNSPLHF.

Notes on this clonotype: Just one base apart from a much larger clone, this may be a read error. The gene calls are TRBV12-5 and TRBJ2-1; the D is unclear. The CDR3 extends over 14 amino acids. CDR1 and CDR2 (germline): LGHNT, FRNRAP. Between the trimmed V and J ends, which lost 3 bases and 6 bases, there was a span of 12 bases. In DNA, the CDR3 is TGTGCTAGTGGTTTAAACCCTGTGGGCAATGAGCAGTTCTTC. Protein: CASGLNPVGNEQFF.

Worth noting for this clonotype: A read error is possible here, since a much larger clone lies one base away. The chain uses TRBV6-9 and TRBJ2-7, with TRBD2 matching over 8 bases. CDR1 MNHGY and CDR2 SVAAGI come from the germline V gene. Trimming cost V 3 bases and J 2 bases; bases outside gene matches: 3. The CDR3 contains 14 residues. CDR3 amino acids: CASSYVAGPYEQYF. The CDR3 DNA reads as TGTGCCAGCAGTTACGTAGCGGGGCCCTACGAGCAGTACTTC.

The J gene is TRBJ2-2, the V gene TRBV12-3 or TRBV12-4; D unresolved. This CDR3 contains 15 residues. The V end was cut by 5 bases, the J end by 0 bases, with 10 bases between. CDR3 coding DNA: TGTGCCAGCAGTCCCGACCAGGCGAACACCGGGGAGCTGTTTTTT. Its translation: CASSPDQANTGELFF.

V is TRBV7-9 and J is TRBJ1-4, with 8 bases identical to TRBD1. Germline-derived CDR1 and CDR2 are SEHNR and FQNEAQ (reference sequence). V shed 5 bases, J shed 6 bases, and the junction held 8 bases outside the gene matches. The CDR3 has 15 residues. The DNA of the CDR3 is TGTGCCAGCAGCCCCGGACAGGGCGGGGATGAAAAACTGTTTTTT. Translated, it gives CASSPGQGGDEKLFF.

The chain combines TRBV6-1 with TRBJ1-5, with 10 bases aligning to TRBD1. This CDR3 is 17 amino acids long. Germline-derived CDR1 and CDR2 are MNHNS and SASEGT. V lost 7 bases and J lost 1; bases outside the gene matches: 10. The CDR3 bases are TGTGCCAGCATCCCGGGACAGGGGTTAGGGAGCAATCAGCCCCAGCATTTT. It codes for CASIPGQGLGSNQPQHF.

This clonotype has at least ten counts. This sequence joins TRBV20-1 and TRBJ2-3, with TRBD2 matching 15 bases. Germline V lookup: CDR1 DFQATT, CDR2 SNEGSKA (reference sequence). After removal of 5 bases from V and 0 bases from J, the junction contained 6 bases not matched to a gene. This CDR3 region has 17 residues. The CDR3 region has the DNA TGCAGTGCTTGGGGACTAGCGGGAGGTACTAGCACAGATACGCAGTATTTT. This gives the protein CSAWGLAGGTSTDTQYF.

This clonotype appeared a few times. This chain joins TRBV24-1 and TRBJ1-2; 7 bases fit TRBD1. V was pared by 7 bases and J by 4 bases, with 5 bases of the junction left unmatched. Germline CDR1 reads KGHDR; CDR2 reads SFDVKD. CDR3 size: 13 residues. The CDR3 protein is CATRRGDSYGYTF. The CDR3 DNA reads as TGTGCCACCAGGCGGGGGGACAGCTATGGCTACACCTTC.

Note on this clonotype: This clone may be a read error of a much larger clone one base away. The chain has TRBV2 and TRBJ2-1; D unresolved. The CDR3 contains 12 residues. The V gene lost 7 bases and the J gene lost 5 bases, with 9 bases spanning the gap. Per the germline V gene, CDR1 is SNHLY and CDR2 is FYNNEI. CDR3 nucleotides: TGTGCCAGCATGGGTAATAACAATGAGCAGTTCTTC. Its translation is CASMGNNNEQFF.

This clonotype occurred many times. The CDR3 DNA reads TGTGCCAGCAGTACTAGCGGGGCCTACAATGAGCAGTTCTTC. Residues: CASSTSGAYNEQFF. The chain uses TRBV12-3 or TRBV12-4 and TRBJ2-1; TRBD2 agrees at 10 bases. The CDR3 is 14 amino acids. Unmatched junction bases numbered 0, after V lost 5 bases and J lost 2 bases.

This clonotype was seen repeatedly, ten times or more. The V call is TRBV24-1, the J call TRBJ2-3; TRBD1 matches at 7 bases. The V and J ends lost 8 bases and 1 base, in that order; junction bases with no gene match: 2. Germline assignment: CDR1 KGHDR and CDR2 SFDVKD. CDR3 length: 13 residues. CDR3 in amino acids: CATKGQRTDTQYF. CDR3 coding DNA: TGTGCCACCAAGGGACAGCGCACAGATACGCAGTATTTT.

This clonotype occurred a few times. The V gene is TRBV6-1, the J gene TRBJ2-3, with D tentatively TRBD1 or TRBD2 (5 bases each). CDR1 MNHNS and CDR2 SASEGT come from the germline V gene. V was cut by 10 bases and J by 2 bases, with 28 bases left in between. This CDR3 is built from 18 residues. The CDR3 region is CATSRYPRGTANTDTQYF. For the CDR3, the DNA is TGTGCCACCTCCCGCTATCCGAGGGGAACGGCAAACACAGATACGCAGTATTTT.

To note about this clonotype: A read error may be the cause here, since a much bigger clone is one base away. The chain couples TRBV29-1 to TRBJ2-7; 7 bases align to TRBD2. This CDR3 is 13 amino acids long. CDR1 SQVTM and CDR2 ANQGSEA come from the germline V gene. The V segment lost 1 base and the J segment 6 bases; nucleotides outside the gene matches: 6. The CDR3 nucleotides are TGCAGCGTTGAAGTGGGGGGGGTAGGCGAGCAGTACTTC. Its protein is CSVEVGGVGEQYF.

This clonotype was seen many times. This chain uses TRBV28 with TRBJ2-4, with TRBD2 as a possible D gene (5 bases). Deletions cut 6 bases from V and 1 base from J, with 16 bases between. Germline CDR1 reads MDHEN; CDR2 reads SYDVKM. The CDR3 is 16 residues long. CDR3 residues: CASRGLYGVAKNIQYF. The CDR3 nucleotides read TGTGCCAGCAGGGGTCTTTACGGGGTCGCCAAAAACATTCAGTACTTC.

The CDR3, as DNA: TGCGCCAGCAGCTTGGTGGAACGGACAGGGCATACCTTC. Its translation is CASSLVERTGHTF. This chain connects TRBV5-1 to TRBJ1-2; 8 bases agree with TRBD1. CDR1 is SGHRS, CDR2 YFSETQ, per germline. V was pared by 0 bases and J by 14 bases, with 9 bases of the junction left unmatched. This CDR3 has 13 residues.

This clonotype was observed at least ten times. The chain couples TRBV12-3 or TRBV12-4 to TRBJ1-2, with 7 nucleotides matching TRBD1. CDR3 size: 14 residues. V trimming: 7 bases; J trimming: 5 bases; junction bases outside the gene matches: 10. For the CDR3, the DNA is TGTGCCAGCACTCAAGGGGGGACAGCATATGGCTACACCTTC. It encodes CASTQGGTAYGYTF.

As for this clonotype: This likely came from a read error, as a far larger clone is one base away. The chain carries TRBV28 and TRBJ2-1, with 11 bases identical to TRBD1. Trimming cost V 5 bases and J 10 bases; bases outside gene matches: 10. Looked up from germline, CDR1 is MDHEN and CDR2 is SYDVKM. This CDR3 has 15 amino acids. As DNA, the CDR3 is TGTGCCAGCAGTCCGCCCGGGACAGGGGGGTACGAGCAGTTCTTC. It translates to CASSPPGTGGYEQFF.

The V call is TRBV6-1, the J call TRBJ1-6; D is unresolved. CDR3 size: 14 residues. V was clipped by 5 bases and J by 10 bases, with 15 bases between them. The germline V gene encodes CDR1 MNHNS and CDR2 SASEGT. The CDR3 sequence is CASSQDLSSSPLHF. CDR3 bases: TGTGCCAGCAGTCAAGATCTTTCATCCTCACCCCTCCACTTT.

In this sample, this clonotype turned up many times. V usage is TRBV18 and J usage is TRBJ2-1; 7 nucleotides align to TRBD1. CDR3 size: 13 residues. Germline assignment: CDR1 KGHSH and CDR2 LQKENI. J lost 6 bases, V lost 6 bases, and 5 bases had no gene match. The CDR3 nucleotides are TGTGCCAGCTCTCTCCGGGACAGCAATGAGCAGTTCTTC. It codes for CASSLRDSNEQFF.

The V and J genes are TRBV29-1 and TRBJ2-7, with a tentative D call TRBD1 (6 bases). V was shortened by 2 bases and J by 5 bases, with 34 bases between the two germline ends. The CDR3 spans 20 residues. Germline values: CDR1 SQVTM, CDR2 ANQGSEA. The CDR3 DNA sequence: TGCAGCGTTGAAATTCTTGTGGGAGCAGGGGACCACCCATCGGCGCACGAGCAGTACTTC. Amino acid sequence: CSVEILVGAGDHPSAHEQYF.

The CDR3 nucleotides read TGTGCCAGCAGTGAAGCTTCAGGACTAGCGGGGCCCACAGATACGCAGTATTTT. Amino acids: CASSEASGLAGPTDTQYF. V gene TRBV2 combines with J gene TRBJ2-3, with 12 bases aligning to TRBD2. The junction had 6 bases not matched to a gene; V was cut back by 0 bases and J by 2 bases. The germline gives CDR1 SNHLY, CDR2 FYNNEI. The CDR3 totals 18 residues.

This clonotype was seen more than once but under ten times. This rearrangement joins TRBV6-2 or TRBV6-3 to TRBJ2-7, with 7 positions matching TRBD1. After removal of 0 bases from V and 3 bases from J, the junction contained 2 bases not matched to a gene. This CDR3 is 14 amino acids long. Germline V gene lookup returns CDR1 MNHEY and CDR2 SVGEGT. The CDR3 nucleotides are TGTGCCAGCAGTTACTCGGACAGGTTCTACGAGCAGTACTTC. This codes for CASSYSDRFYEQYF.

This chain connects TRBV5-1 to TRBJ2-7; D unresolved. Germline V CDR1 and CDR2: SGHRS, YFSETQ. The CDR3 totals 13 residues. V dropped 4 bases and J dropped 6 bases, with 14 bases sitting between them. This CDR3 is CASSPTVASEQYF. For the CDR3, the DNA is TGCGCCAGCAGCCCAACGGTTGCGTCCGAGCAGTACTTC.

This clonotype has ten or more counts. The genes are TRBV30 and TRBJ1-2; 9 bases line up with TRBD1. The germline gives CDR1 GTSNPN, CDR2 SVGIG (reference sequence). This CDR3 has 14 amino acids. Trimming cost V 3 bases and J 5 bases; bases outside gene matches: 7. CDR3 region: CAWRATGGRYGYTF. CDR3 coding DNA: TGTGCCTGGAGGGCTACAGGGGGCCGATATGGCTACACCTTC.

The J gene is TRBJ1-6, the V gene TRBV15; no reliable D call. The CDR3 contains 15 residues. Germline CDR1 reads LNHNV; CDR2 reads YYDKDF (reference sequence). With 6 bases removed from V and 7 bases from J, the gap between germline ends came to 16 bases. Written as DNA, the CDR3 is TGTGCCACCAGTACCGAAGGATCCAAAAATTCACCCCTCCACTTT. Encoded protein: CATSTEGSKNSPLHF.

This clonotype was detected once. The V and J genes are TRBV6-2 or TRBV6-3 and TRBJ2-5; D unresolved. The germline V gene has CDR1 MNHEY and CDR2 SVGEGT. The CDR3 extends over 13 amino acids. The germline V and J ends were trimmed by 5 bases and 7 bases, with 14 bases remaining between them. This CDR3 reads CASSRMPSGTQYF. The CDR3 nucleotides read TGTGCCAGCAGTCGGATGCCCTCGGGGACCCAGTACTTC.

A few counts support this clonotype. CDR3 in amino acids: CASSLGGGFSSYEQYF. CDR3 nucleotide sequence: TGTGCCAGCAGCTTAGGGGGCGGATTTAGCTCCTACGAGCAGTACTTC. This sequence joins TRBV7-2 and TRBJ2-7, with D maybe TRBD1 (5 bases). Trimming left V 1 base short and J 0 bases short, with 13 bases between. CDR3 length: 16 residues. Germline CDR1 reads SGHTA; CDR2 reads FQGNSA.

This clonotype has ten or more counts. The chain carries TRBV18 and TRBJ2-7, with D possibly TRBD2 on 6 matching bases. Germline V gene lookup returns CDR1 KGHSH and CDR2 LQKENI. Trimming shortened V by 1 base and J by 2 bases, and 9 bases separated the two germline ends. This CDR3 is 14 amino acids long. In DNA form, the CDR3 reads TGTGCCAGCTCACCACTACGGGAGACCTACGAGCAGTACTTC. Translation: CASSPLRETYEQYF. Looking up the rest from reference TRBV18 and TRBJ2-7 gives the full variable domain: NAGVMQNPRHLVRRRGQEARLRCSPMKGHSHVYWYRQLPEEGLKFMVYLQKENIIDESGMPKERFSAEFPKEGPSILRIQQVVRGDSAAYFCASSPLRETYEQYFGPGTRLTVT.